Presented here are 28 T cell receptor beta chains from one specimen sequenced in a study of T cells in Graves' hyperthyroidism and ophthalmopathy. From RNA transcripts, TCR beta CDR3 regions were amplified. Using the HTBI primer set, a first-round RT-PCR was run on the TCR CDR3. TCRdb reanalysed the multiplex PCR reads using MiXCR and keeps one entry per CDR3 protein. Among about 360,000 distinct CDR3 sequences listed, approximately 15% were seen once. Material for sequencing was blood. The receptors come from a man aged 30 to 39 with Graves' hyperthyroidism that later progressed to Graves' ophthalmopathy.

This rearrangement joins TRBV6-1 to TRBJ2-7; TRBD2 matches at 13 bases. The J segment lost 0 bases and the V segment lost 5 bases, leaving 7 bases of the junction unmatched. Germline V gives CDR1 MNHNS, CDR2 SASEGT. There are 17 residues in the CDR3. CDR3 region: CASSPGLAGVRSYEQYF. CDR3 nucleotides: TGTGCCAGCAGTCCCGGACTAGCGGGGGTTCGCTCCTACGAGCAGTACTTC.

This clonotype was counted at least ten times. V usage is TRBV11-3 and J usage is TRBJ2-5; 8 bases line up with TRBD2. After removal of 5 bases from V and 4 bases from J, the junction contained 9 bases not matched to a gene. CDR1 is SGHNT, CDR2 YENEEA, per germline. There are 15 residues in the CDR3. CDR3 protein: CASSGVAGRGETQYF. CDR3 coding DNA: TGTGCCAGCAGCGGAGTAGCGGGGCGCGGAGAGACCCAGTACTTC. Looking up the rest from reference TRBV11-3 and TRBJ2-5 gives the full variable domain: EAGVVQSPRYKIIEKKQPVAFWCNPISGHNTLYWYLQNLGQGPELLIRYENEEAVDDSQLPKDRFSAERLKGVDSTLKIQPAELGDSAVYLCASSGVAGRGETQYFGPGTRLLVL.

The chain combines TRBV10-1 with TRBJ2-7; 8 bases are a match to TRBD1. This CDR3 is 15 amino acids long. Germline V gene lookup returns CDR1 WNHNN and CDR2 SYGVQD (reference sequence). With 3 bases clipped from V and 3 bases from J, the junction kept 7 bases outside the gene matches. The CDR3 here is CASSDYGTGSYEQYF. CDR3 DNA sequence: TGCGCCAGCAGTGACTATGGGACAGGTAGCTACGAGCAGTACTTC.

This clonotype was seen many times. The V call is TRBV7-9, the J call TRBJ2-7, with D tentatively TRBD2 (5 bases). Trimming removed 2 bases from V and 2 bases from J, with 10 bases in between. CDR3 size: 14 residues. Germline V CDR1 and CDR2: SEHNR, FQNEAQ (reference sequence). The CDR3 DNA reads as TGTGCCAGCAGCTTATTCGGGGATGCCTACGAGCAGTACTTC. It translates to CASSLFGDAYEQYF.

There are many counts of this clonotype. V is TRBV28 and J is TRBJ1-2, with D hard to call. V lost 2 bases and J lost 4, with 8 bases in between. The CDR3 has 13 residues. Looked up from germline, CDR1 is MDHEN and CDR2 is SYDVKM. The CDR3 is CASSLGLGYGYTF. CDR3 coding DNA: TGTGCCAGCAGTTTAGGACTGGGCTATGGCTACACCTTC.

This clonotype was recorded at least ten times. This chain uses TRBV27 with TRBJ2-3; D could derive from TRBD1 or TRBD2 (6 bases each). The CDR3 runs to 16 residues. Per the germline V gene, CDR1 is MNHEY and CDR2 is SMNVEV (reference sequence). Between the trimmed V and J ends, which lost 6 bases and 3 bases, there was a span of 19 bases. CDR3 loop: CASSTTLWGATDTQYF. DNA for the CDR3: TGTGCCAGCAGCACTACCCTCTGGGGGGCTACAGATACGCAGTATTTT.

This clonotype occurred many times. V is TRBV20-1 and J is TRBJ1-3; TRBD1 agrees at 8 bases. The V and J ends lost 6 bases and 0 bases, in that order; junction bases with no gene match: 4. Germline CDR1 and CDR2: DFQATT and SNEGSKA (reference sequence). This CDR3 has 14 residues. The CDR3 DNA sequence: TGCAGTGCCGCCGGGACAGGCTCTGGAAACACCATATATTTT. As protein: CSAAGTGSGNTIYF.

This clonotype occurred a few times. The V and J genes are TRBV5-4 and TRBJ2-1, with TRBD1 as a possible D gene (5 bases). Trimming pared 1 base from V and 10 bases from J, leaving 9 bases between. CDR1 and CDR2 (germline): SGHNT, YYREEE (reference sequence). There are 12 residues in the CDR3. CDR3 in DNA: TGTGCCAGCAGCTTGACAGGAAGGGAGCAGTTCTTC. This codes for CASSLTGREQFF.

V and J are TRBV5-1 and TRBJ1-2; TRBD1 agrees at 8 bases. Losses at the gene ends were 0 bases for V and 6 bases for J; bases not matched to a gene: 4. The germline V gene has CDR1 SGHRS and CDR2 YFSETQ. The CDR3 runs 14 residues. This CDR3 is CASSLGARGHGYTF. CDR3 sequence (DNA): TGCGCCAGCAGCTTGGGTGCCAGGGGGCATGGCTACACCTTC.

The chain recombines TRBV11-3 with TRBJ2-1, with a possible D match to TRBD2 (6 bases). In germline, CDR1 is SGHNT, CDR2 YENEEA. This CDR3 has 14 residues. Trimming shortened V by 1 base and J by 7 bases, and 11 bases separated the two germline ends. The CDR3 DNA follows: TGTGCCAGCAGCTTAGGGGCGGAGGGAAATGAGCAGTTCTTC. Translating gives CASSLGAEGNEQFF.

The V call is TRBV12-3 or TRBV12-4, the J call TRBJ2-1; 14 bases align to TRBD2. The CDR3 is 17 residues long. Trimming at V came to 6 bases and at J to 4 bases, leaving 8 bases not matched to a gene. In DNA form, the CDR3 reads TGTGCCAGCAGCGGACTAGCGGGGGGCTCCCTATACAATGAGCAGTTCTTC. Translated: CASSGLAGGSLYNEQFF.

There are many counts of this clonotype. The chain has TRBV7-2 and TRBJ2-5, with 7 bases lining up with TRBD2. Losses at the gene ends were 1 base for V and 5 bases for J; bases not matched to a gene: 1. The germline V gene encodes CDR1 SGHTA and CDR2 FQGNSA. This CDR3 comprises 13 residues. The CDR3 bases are TGTGCCAGCAGCTTAGAACTAGCGGAGACCCAGTACTTC. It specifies CASSLELAETQYF.

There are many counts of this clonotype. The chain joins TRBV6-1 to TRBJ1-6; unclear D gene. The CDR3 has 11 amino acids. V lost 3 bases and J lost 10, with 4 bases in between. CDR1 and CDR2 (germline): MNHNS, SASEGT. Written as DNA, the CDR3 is TGTGCCAGCAGTGAGGGGTCACCCCTCCACTTT. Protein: CASSEGSPLHF.

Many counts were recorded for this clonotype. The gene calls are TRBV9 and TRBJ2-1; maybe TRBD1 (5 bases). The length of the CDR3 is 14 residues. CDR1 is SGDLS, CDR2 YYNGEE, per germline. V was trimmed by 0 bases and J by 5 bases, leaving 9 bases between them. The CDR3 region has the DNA TGTGCCAGCAGCGTAGAGGGGTTAGACAATGAGCAGTTCTTC. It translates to CASSVEGLDNEQFF.

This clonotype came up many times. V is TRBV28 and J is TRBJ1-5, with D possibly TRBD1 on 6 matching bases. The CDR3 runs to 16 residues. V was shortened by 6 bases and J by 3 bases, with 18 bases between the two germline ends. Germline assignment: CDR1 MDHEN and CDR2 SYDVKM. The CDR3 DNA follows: TGTGCCAGCAGCCCAACCTTAGACAGGCTCAATCAGCCCCAGCATTTT. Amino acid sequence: CASSPTLDRLNQPQHF. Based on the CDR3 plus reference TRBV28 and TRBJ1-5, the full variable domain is DVKVTQSSRYLVKRTGEKVFLECVQDMDHENMFWYRQDPGLGLRLIYFSYDVKMKEKGDIPEGYSVSREKKERFSLILESASTNQTSMYLCASSPTLDRLNQPQHFGDGTRLSIL.

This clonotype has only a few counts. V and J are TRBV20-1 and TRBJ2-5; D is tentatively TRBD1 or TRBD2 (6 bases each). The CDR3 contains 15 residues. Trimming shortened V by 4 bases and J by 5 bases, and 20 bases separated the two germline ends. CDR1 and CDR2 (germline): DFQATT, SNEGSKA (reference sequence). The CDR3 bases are TGCAGTGCTACAGGGGCGGGACTCATAGCGGAGACCCAGTACTTC. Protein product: CSATGAGLIAETQYF.

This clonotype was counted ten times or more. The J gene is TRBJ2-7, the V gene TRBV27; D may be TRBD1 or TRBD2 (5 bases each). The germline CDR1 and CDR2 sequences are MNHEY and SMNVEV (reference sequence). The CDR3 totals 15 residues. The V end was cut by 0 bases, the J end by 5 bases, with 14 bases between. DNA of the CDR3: TGTGCCAGCAGTTTATCGATTACCAGGGACCACGAGCAGTACTTC. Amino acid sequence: CASSLSITRDHEQYF.

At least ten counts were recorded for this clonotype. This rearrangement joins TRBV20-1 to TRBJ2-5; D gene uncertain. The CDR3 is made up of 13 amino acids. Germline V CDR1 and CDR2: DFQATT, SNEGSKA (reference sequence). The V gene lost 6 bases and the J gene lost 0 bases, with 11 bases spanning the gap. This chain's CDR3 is CSAHEQNQETQYF. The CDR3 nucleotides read TGCAGTGCCCATGAGCAGAACCAAGAGACCCAGTACTTC.

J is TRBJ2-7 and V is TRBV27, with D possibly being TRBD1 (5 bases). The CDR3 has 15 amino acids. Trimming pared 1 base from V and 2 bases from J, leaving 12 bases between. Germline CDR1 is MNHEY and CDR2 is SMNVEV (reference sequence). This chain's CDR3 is CASSLFRGATYEQYF. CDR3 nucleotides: TGTGCCAGCAGTTTATTTCGTGGGGCCACCTACGAGCAGTACTTC.

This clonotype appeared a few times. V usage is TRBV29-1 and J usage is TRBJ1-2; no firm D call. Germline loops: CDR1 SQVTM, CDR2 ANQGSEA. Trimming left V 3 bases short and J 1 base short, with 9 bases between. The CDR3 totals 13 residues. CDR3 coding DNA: TGCAGCGTTGAGGGCATATATAACTATGGCTACACCTTC. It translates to CSVEGIYNYGYTF.

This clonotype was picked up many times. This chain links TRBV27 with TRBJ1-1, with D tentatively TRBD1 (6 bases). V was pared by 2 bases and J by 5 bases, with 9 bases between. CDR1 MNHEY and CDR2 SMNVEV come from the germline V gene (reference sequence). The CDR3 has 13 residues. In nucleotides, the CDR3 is TGTGCCAGCAGTTTAATAGGGGGGACTGAAGCTTTCTTT. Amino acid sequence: CASSLIGGTEAFF.

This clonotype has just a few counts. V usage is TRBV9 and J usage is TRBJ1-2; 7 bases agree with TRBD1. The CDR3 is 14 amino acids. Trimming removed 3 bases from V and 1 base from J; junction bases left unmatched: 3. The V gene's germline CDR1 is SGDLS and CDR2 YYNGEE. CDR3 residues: CASSDGTVNYGYTF. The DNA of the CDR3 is TGTGCCAGCAGCGACGGGACAGTTAACTATGGCTACACCTTC. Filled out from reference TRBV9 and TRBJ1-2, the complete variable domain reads DSGVTQTPKHLITATGQRVTLRCSPRSGDLSVYWYQQSLDQGLQFLIQYYNGEERAKGNILERFSAQQFPDLHSELNLSSLELGDSALYFCASSDGTVNYGYTFGSGTRLTVV.

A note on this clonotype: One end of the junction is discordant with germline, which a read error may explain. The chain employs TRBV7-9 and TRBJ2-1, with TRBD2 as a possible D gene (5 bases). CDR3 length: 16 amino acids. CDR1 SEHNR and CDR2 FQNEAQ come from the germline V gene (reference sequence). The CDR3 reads CTSSVPDGDGYNEQFF. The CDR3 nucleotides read TGTACCAGCAGCGTACCCGACGGGGATGGCTACAATGAGCAGTTCTTT. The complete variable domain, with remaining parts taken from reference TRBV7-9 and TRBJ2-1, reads DTGVSQNPRHKITKRGQNVTFRCDPISEHNRLYWYRQTLGQGPEFLTYFQNEAQLEKSRLLSDRFSAERPKGSFSTLEIQRTEQGDSAMYLCTSSVPDGDGYNEQFFGPGTRLTVL.

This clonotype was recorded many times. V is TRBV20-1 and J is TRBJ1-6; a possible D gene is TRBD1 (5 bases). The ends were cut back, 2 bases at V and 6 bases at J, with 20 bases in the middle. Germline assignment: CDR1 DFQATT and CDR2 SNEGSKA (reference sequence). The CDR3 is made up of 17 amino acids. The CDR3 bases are TGCAGTGCTAGACCATGGGTAGCAGGGAGGATTAATTCACCCCTCCACTTT. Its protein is CSARPWVAGRINSPLHF.

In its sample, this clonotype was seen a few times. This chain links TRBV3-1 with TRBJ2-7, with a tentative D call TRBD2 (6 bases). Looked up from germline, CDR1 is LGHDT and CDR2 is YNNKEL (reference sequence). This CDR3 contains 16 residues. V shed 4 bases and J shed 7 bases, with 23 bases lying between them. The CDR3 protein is CASSPKLWRLAGEQYF. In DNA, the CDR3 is TGTGCCAGCAGCCCGAAATTGTGGCGTTTGGCGGGGGAGCAGTACTTC.

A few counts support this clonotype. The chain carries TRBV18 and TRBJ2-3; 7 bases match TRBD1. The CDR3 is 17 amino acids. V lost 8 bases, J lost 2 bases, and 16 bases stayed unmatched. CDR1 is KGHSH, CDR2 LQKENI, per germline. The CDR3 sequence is CASVGQVSLRYTDTQYF. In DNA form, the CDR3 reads TGTGCCAGCGTTGGACAGGTTTCCCTTCGCTACACAGATACGCAGTATTTT.

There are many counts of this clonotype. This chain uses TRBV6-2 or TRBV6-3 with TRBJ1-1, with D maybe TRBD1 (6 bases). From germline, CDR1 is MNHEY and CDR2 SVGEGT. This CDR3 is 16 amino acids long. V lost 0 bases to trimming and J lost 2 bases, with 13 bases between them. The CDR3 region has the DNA TGTGCCAGCAGTTACTCTCAGGGGACCCCAAACACTGAAGCTTTCTTT. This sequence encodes CASSYSQGTPNTEAFF.

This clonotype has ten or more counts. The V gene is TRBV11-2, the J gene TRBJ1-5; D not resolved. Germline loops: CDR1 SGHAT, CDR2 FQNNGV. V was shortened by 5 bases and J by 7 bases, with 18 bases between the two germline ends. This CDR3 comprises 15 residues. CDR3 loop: CASSPSPSGRQPQHF. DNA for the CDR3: TGTGCCAGCAGCCCCTCGCCCTCGGGAAGGCAGCCCCAGCATTTT.